A single T cell receptor beta chain is shown here with its context. There is no known antigen for this receptor. Per-base quality was not reported, and no clone a single base away is much larger than it. The High Capacity cDNA Reverse Transcription Kit was used to reverse transcribe all of the isolated RNA, meaning that expressed TCRB transcripts were what got sequenced. Deep immunoSEQ sequencing was applied to naive, central memory and regulatory T cell samples, giving an average of around 3.8 million total reads per sample. Sorted cells were lysed in RLT buffer, and RNA was extracted using DNase-treated RNeasy Micro or Mini kits according to cell number. Each cell subset was processed on its own to prevent cross-contamination, while patient and healthy donor samples were processed together. TCRB sequences were amplified from cDNA with the immunoSEQ multiplex PCR, producing 87-bp fragments spanning the CDR3 region. Amplicons were sequenced on the Illumina HiSeq platform. The authors processed their data as follows. PCR bias was corrected computationally using synthetic template baselines, and reads within Hamming distance 2 were collapsed, with unmergeable singletons discarded. Reads were aligned against IMGT so that V, D and J genes, CDR3 length and insertions or deletions at six rearrangement sites could be assigned. Clonotype counts were normalized to sorted cell number within each subset before computing true diversity and Gini coefficients with the tcR R package. The overlap coefficient, calculated on TCRB nucleotide sequences, was used to measure repertoire sharing. As a proxy for the pre-selection repertoire, out-of-frame TCRB sequences from naive cells were analyzed. TCRdb obtained this table from immuneACCESS and retained in-frame rearrangements with V and J assigned. These tables miss some clones; where compared with another copy, unresolved V genes account for less than half of the shortfall, and the remainder is unexplained. For V, J and clone size, that table is used; D and trimming come from the DNA. This sample gives hundreds of thousands of clones in total; about an eighth of them show up just once. The ten largest clones take up around 0.04% of the sample.

CDR1 and CDR2, looked up from the germline V gene (reference sequence), are SEHNR and FQNEAQ. The cysteine opens and the phenylalanine closes a CDR3 of 11 amino acids. The DNA shown is the 33-base CDR3, in frame from base 1. Trimming at the junction amounts to 11 bases on V and 8 bases on J, and the germline ends lie 15 bases apart. This entry is derived from a study of beta chain features in type 1 diabetes (dated by TCRdb to the late 2010s). In the study overall: No differences in mean age, gender distribution, total cell number or subset yield were found between patients and healthy donors. A total of 107,917,701 sorted cells were examined across all samples, and RNA yield correlated strongly with the number of cells per subset. Regulatory and stem cell-like memory subsets were isolated from only 8 patients and roughly 8 healthy donors, whereas naive and central memory subsets came from all 30 or so donors. The study compared TCRB repertoires of sorted circulating CD4+ T cell subsets between recently diagnosed type 1 diabetes patients and matched healthy donors.

What the work shows at the level of the full study, not this receptor alone: Because cDNA was sequenced instead of genomic DNA, highly expressing activated cells could be over-represented, though the groups showed no difference in activation or CD3 levels. At VDJ recombination sites, patients with type 1 diabetes made fewer insertions and deleted more nucleotides, a pattern implying thymic rearrangement abnormalities. Because the HLA sub-analyses included only small numbers of individuals, any influence of HLA type on TCRB rearrangement was left unresolved. Shorter templates might be favored by PCR, yet because patient and control samples were amplified and corrected together, any such skew would affect both groups equally. Naive, central memory and regulatory TCRB repertoires appeared to be more alike among patients than among healthy donors. A moderate but significant shortening of TCRB CDR3 length was observed in type 1 diabetes patients in all four CD4+ subsets.

Each donor gave one peripheral blood draw, roughly 0.11 L on average, collected into heparinised tubes. Using a panel that included CD45RO, CCR7, CD25, CD127, CD95 and CD27, naive, central memory, regulatory and stem cell-like memory CD4+ T cells were sorted on a BD FACSAria II. All sorted populations exceeded 98% purity. PBMCs were separated immediately by Lymphoprep density gradient centrifugation and were stained directly, without being cultured. To minimize batch effects, samples were stained and sorted in pairs, one healthy donor with one patient per experiment. The chain was built from TRBV7-9 and TRBJ1-2; the D gene cannot be resolved reliably. Sequenced input: naive CD4+ T cells from blood. The sample's cell subset or site label, in plain terms: true naive CD4+ T cells. The receptor's source is a man in his late teens or twenties with type 1 diabetes. The nucleotide sequence is TGTGCCCTTCCTACGGGCGGAGGCTACACCTTC. Its protein product is CALPTGGGYTF.